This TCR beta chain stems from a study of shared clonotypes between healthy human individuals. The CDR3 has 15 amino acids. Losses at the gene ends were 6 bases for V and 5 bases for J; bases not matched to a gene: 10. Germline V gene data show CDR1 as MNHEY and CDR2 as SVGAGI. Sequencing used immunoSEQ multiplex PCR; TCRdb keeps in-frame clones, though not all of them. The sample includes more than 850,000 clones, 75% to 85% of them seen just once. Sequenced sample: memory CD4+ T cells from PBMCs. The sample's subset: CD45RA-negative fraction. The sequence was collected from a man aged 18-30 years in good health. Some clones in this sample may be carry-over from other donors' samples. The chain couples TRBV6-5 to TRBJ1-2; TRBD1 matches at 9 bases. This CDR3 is CASRDRDREGYGYTF. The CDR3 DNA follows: TGTGCCAGCAGGGACCGGGACAGGGAAGGGTATGGCTACACCTTC.